The clone carrying this T cell receptor (beta chain) was seen a few times. As yet, its antigen is unknown. The data belong to a study of CD8 T cells in ankylosing spondylitis. General study results and limits: Among TCR beta sequences, a motif of several highly homologous variants appeared characteristic of ankylosing spondylitis blood. Disease-associated clonotypes exhibited CD8+ identity and were relatively infrequent in peripheral blood. Significant enrichment of disease-linked clones was reported in matched ankylosing spondylitis synovial fluid.

TCRdb itself ran the 5' RACE reads through MiXCR, one entry per CDR3 protein. This sample has 470,000 or so distinct CDR3 sequences, with about 25% found just once. V dropped 1 base and J dropped 0 bases, with 12 bases sitting between them. This CDR3 has 16 amino acids. The germline gives CDR1 SGHTA, CDR2 FQGNSA. This TCR derives from a male donor with ankylosing spondylitis. The sequencing sample was made of blood, either unsorted or a sorted T cell fraction (not recorded which). The chain links TRBV7-2 to TRBJ1-2; D not resolved. The CDR3 reads CASSLDWGSANYGYTF. CDR3 DNA sequence: TGTGCCAGCAGCTTAGATTGGGGTTCTGCTAACTATGGCTACACCTTC.